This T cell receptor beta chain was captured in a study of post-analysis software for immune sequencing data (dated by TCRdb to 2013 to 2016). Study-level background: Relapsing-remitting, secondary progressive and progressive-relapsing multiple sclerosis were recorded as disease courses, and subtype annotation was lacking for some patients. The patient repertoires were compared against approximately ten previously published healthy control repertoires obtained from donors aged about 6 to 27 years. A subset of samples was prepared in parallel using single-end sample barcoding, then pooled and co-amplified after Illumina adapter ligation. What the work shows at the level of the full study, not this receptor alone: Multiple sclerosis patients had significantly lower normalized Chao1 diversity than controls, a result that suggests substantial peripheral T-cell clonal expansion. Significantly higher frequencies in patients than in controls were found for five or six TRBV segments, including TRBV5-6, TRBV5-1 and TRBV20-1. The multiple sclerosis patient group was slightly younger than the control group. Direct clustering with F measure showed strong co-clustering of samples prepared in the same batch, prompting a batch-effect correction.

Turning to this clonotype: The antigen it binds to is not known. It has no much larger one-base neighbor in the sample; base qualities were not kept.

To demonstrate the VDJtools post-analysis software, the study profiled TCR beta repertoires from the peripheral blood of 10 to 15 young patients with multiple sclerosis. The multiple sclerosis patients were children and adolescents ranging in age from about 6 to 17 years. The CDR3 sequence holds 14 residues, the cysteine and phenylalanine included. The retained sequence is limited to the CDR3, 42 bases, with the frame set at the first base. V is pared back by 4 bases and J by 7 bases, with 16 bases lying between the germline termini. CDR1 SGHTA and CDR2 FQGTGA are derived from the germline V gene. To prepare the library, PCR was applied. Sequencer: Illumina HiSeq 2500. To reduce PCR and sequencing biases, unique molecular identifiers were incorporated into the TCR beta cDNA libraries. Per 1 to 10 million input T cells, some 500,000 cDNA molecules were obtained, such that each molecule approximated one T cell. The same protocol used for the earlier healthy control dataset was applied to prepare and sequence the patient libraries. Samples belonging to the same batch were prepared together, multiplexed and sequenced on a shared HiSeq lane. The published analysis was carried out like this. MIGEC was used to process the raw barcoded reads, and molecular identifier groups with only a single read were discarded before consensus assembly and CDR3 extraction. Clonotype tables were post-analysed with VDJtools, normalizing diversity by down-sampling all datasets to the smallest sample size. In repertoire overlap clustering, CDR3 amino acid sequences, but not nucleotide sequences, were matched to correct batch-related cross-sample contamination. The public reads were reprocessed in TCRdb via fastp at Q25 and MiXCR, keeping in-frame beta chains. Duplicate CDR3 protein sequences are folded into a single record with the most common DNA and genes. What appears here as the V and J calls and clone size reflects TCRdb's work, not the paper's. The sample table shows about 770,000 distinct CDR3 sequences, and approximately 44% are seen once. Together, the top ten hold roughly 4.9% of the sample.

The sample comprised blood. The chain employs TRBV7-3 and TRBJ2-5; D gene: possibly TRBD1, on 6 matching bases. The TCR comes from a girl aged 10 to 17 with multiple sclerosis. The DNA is TGTGCCAGCAGCTCTGGACCGGACAGAGGGACCCAGTACTTC. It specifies CASSSGPDRGTQYF.